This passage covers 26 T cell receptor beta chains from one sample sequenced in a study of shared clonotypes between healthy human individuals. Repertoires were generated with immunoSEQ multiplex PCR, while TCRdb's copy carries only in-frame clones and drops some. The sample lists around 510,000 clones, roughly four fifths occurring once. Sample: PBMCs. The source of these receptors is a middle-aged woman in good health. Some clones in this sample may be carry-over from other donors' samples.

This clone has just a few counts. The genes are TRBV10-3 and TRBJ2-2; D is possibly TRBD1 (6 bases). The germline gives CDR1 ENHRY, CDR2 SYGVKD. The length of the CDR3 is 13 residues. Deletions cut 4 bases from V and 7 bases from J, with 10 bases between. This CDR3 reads CAISATGNGELFF. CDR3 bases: TGTGCCATCAGTGCAACAGGGAACGGGGAGCTGTTTTTT.

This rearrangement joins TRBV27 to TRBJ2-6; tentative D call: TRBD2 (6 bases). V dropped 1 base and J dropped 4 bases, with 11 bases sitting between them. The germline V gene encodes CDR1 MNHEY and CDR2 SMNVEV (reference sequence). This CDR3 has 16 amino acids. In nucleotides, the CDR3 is TGTGCCAGCAGTTTATGGAGGGGCTCCGGGGCCAACGTCCTGACTTTC. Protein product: CASSLWRGSGANVLTF.

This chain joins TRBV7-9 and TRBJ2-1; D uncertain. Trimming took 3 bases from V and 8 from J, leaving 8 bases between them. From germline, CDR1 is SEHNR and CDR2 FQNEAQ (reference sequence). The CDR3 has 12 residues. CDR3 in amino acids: CASSFVGDEQFF. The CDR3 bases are TGTGCCAGCAGCTTCGTGGGCGATGAGCAGTTCTTC.

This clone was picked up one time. CDR3 nucleotides: TGTGCCAGCAGCATCCAAACTAACAATGAGCAGTTCTTC. Its protein product is CASSIQTNNEQFF. The J gene is TRBJ2-1, the V gene TRBV7-7, with D uncertain. The CDR3 is made up of 13 amino acids. The germline V gene has CDR1 SSHAT and CDR2 FNYEAQ (reference sequence). Trimming pared 5 bases from V and 5 bases from J, leaving 10 bases between.

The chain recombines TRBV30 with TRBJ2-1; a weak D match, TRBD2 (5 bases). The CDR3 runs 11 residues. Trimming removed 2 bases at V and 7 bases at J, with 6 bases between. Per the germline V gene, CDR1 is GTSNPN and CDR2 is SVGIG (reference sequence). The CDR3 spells CAWSLANEQFF. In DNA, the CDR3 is TGTGCCTGGAGTTTAGCGAATGAGCAGTTCTTC.

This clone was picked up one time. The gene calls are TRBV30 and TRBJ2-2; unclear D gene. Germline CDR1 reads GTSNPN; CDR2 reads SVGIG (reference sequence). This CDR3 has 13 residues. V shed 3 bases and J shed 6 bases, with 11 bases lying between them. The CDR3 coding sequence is TGTGCCTGGAGATTCGGCGGTGCCGGGGAGCTGTTTTTT. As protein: CAWRFGGAGELFF.

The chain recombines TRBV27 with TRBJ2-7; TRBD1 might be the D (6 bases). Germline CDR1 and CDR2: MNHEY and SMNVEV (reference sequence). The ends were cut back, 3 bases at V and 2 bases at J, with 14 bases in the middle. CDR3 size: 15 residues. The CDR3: CASSFAGVRAYEQYF. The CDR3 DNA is TGTGCCAGCAGTTTTGCAGGGGTCCGCGCCTACGAGCAGTACTTC.

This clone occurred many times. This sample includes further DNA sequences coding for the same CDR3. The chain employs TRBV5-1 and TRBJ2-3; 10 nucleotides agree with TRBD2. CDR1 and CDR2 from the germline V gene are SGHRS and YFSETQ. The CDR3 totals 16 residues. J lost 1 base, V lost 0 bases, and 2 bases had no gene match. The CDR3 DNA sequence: TGCGCCAGCAGCTTGGGGCTAGCGGGAGGCACAGATACGCAGTATTTT. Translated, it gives CASSLGLAGGTDTQYF.

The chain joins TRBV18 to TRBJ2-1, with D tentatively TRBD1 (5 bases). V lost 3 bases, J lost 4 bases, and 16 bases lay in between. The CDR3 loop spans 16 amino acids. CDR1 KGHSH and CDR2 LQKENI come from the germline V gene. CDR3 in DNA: TGTGCCAGCTCACCTTTATCCCTAAGGGGTTACAATGAGCAGTTCTTC. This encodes CASSPLSLRGYNEQFF.

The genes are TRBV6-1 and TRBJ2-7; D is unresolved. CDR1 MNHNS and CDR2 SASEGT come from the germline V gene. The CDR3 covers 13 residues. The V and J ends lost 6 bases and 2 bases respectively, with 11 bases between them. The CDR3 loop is CASRTRQTYEQYF. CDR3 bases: TGTGCCAGCAGGACAAGACAAACCTACGAGCAGTACTTC.

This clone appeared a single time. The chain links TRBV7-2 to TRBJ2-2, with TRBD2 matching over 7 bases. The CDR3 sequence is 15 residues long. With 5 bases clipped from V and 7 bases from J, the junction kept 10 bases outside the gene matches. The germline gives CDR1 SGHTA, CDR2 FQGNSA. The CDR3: CASSRAGVDGGELFF. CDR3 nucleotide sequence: TGTGCCAGCAGCCGGGCGGGGGTTGATGGCGGGGAGCTGTTTTTT.

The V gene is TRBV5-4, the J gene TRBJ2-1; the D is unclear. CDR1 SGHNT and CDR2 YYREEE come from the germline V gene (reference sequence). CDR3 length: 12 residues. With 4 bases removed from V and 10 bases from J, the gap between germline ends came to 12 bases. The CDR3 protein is CASSPERREQFF. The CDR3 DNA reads TGTGCCAGCAGCCCCGAACGACGGGAGCAGTTCTTC.

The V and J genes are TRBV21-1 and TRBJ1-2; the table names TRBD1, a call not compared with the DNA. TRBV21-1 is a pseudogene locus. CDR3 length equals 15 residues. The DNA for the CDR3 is TGTGCCAGCAGCAAACCTAAGCCCAGGTCAAAGGGCTACACCTTC. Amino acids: CASSKPKPRSKGYTF.

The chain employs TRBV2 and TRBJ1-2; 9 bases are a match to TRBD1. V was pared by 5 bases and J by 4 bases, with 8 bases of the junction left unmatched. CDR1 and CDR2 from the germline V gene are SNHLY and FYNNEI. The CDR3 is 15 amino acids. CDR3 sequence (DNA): TGTGCCAGCAGTTTAGACAGGGGGATTGTCTATGGCTACACCTTC. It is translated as CASSLDRGIVYGYTF.

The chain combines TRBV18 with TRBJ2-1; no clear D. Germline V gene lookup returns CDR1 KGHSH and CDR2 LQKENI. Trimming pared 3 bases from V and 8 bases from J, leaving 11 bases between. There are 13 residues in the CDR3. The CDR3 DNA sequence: TGTGCCAGCTCACCCATTCCTGGCGATGAGCAGTTCTTC. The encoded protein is CASSPIPGDEQFF.

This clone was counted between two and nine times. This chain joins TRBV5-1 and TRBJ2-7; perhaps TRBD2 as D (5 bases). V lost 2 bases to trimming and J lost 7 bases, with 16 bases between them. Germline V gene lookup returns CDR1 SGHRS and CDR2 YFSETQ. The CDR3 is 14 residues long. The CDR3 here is CASSLRAEPPEQYF. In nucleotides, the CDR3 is TGCGCCAGCAGCTTACGAGCGGAACCCCCAGAGCAGTACTTC.

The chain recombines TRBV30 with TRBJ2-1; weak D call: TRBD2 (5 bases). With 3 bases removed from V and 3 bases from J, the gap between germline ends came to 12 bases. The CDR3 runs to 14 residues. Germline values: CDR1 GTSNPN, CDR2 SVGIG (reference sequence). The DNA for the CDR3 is TGTGCCTGGAGCGCCTCAGGACTCTACAATGAGCAGTTCTTC. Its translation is CAWSASGLYNEQFF.

The CDR3 DNA sequence: TGTGCCATCAGAGAGCGGATGGACACCGGGGAGCTGTTTTTT. It is translated as CAIRERMDTGELFF. This chain links TRBV10-3 with TRBJ2-2; perhaps TRBD2 as D (5 bases). Trimming removed 6 bases from V and 3 bases from J, with 11 bases in between. Germline V CDR1 and CDR2: ENHRY, SYGVKD. The CDR3 contains 14 residues.

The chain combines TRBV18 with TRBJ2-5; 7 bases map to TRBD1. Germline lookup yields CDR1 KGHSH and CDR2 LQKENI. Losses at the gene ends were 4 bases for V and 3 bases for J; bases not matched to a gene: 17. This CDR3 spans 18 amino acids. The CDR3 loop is CASSLEWGQRGTKETQYF. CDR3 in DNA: TGTGCCAGCTCACTCGAATGGGGACAGAGAGGCACAAAAGAGACCCAGTACTTC.

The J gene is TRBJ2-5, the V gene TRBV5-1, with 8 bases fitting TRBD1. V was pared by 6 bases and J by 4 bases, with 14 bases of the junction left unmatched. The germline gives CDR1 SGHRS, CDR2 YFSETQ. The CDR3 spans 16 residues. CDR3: CASNYAFGTGGETQYF. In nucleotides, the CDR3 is TGCGCCAGCAACTACGCGTTCGGGACAGGAGGAGAGACCCAGTACTTC.

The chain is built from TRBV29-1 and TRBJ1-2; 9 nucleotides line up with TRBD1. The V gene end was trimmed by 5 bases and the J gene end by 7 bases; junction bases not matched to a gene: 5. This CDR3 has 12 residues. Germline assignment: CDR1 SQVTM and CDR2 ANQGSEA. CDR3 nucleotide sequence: TGCAGCGTTTCCGGGACAGGGTCTGGCTACACCTTC. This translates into CSVSGTGSGYTF.

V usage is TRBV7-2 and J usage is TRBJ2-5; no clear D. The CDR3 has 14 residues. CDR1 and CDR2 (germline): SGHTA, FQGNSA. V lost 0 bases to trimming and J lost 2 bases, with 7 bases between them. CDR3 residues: CASSLARLQETQYF. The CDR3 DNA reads TGTGCCAGCAGCTTAGCGAGGCTACAAGAGACCCAGTACTTC.

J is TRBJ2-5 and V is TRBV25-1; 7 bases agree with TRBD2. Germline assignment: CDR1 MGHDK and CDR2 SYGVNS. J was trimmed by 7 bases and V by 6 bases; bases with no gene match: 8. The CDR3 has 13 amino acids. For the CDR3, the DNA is TGTGCCAGCAGGGGGGGGACGTTGGGGACCCAGTACTTC. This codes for CASRGGTLGTQYF. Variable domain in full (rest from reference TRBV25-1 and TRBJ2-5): EADIYQTPRYLVIGTGKKITLECSQTMGHDKMYWYQQDPGMELHLIHYSYGVNSTEKGDLSSESTVSRIRTEHFPLTLESARPSHTSQYLCASRGGTLGTQYFGPGTRLLVL.

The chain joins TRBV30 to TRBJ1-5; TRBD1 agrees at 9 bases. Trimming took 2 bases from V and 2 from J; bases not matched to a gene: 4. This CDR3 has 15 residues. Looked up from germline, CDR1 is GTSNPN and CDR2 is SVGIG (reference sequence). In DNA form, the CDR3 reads TGTGCCTGGAGTTTTACAGGGGGCCGCAATCAGCCCCAGCATTTT. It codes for CAWSFTGGRNQPQHF.

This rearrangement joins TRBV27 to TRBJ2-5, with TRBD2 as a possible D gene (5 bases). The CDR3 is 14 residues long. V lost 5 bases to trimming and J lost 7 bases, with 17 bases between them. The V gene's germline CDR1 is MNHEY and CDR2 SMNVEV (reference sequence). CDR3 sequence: CASSPGLPYGTQYF. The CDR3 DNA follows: TGTGCCAGCAGTCCTGGACTCCCATACGGGACCCAGTACTTC.

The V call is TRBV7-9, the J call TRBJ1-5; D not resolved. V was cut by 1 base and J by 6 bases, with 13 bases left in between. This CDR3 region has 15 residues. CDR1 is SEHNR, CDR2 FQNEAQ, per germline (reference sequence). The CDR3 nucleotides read TGTGCCAGCAGCTTAGGCGGCCGGAGGCGTCAGCCCCAGCATTTT. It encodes CASSLGGRRRQPQHF. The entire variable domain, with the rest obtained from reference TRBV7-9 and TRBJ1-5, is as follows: DTGVSQNPRHKITKRGQNVTFRCDPISEHNRLYWYRQTLGQGPEFLTYFQNEAQLEKSRLLSDRFSAERPKGSFSTLEIQRTEQGDSAMYLCASSLGGRRRQPQHFGDGTRLSIL.